The source of this T cell receptor beta chain is a study of CD8 T cells in Susac syndrome. Study-level points and caveats: Individuals included in the TCR sequencing and HLA analysis were acknowledged by the study to be relatively few in number.

The RNA input was about 0.5 to 1 ug, and it was reverse transcribed with random hexamers. Multiplex PCR with immunoSEQ amplified the TCR beta CDR3 across 54 Vbeta and 13 Jbeta. TCRdb independently ran MiXCR on the immunoSEQ multiplex PCR reads; one entry per CDR3 protein. The sample contains 250,000 to 300,000 distinct CDR3 sequences, about 88% of which appear only once. The ends were cut back, 4 bases at V and 7 bases at J, with 8 bases in the middle. This CDR3 has 12 amino acids. Germline V gives CDR1 MGHDK, CDR2 SYGVNS. For this clonotype: Its cognate antigen is unknown.

Each multiple sclerosis control was a treatment-naive patient with relapsing-remitting disease that was either stable or active. The sequenced sample consisted of CD8+ T cells from PBMCs. The chain recombines TRBV25-1 with TRBJ2-1, with a possible D match to TRBD2 (5 bases). The origin of this receptor is a human donor with multiple sclerosis. In nucleotides, the CDR3 is TGTGCCAGCAGTGGAGGGCCGAATGAGCAGTTCTTC. This encodes CASSGGPNEQFF.